This T cell receptor (beta chain) emerged from a study of T-cell memory formation after mild COVID-19. Study overall: Among the donors, TCR clusters were largely specific to each donor.

Study-level results: A subset of responding clones appeared in pre-infection memory, suggesting cross-reactive memory joined. Contracting CD4+ clones were located mainly in CM and EM, and CD8+ clones in EMRA.

CDR3 size: 13 residues. V dropped 3 bases and J dropped 1 base, with 7 bases sitting between them. Constant-segment primers were used for 5'RACE, and the resulting TCR alpha and TCR beta cDNA libraries carried sample barcodes and UMIs. TCRdb reprocessed the 5' RACE reads with MiXCR, giving one entry per CDR3 protein. In the table there are more than 350,000 distinct CDR3 sequences, 16% of which are singletons. This clonotype has just a few counts. The antigen is not known. Sequencing was carried out using PBMCs or a T cell subset sorted from them (not recorded which). This sequence was found in a man between 18 and 29 years old who had mild COVID-19 (a few samples of this study predate the infection). Cell type and time point are not known. V usage is TRBV12-3 or TRBV12-4 and J usage is TRBJ2-7; unclear D gene. In DNA form, the CDR3 reads TGTGCCAGCAGTTTGGTCGGGTCCTACGAGCAGTACTTC. It translates to CASSLVGSYEQYF.